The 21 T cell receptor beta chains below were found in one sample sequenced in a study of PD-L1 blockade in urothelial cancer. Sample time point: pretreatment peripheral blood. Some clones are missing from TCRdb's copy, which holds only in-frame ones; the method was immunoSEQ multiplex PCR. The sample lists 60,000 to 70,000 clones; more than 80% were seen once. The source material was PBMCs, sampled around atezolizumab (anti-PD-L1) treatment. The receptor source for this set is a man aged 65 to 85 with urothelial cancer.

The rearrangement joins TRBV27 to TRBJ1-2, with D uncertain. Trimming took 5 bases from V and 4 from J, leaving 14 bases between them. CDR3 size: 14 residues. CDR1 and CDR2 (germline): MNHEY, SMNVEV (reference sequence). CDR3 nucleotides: TGTGCCAGCAGTACCTTACGAGGGAGCTATGGCTACACCTTC. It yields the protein CASSTLRGSYGYTF.

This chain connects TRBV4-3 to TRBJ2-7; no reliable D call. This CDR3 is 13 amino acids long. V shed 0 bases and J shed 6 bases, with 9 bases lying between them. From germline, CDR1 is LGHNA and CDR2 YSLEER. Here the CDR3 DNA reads TGCGCCAGCAGCCAAGAAATTTATTTCGAGCAGTACTTC. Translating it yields CASSQEIYFEQYF.

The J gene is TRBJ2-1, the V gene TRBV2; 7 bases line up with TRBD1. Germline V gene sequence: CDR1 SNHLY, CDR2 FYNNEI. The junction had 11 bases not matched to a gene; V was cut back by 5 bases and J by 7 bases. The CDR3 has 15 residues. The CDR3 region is CASSYTGTAINEQFF. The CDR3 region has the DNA TGTGCCAGCAGTTATACCGGGACAGCTATTAATGAGCAGTTCTTC.

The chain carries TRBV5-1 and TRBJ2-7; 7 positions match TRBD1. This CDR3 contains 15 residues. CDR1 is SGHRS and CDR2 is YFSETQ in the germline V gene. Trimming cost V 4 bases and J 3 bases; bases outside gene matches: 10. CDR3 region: CASSPDRADFYEQYF. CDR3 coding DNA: TGCGCCAGCAGCCCTGACAGGGCCGACTTCTACGAGCAGTACTTC.

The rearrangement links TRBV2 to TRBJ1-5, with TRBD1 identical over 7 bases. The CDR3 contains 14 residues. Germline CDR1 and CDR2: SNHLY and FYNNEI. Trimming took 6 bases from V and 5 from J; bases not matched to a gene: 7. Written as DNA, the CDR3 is TGTGCCAGCAGAGCGACAGGGCTTTATCAGCCCCAGCATTTT. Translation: CASRATGLYQPQHF.

CDR3 nucleotides: TGTGCCAGCAGCCAAACTTCTAGCGGGGATACCCAAGAGACCCAGTACTTC. This codes for CASSQTSSGDTQETQYF. The chain recombines TRBV4-2 with TRBJ2-5; 9 nucleotides agree with TRBD2. Germline CDR1 and CDR2: LGHNA and YNFKEQ. V lost 2 bases to trimming and J lost 1 base; unmatched junction nucleotides: 8. The CDR3 sequence is 17 residues long.

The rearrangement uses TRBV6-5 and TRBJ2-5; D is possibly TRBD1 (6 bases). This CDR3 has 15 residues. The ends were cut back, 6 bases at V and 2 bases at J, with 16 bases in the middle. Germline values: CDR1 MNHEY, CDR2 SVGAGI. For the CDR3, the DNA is TGTGCCAGCAGCCCCCCAGGCAGGGGACAAGAGACCCAGTACTTC. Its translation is CASSPPGRGQETQYF.

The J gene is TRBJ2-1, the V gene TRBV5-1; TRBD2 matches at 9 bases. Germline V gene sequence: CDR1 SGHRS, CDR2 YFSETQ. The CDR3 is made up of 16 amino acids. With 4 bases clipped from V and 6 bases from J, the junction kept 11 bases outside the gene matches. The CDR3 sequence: CASSPLAGELGNEQFF. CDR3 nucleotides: TGCGCCAGCAGCCCTTTAGCGGGAGAGCTCGGCAATGAGCAGTTCTTC.

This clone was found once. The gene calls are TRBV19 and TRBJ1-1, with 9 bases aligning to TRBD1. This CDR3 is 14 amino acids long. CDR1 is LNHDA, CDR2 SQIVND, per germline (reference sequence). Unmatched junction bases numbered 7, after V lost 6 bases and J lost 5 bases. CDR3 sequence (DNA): TGTGCCAGTAGAGTGACAGGGGGAAAAACTGAAGCTTTCTTT. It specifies CASRVTGGKTEAFF.

CDR3 region: CASSASRERYYGYTF. The DNA for the CDR3 is TGTGCCAGCAGCGCATCTCGGGAGAGATATTATGGCTACACCTTC. The chain uses TRBV6-1 and TRBJ1-2, with unresolved D. V was cut by 6 bases and J by 5 bases, with 19 bases left in between. CDR3 length: 15 amino acids. CDR1 is MNHNS and CDR2 is SASEGT in the germline V gene.

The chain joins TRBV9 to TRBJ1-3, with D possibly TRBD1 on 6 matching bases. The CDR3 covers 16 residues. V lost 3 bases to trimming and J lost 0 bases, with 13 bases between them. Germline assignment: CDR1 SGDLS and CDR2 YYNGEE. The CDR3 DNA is TGTGCCAGCAGCGCCACAGGGACGGACTCTGGAAACACCATATATTTT. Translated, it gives CASSATGTDSGNTIYF. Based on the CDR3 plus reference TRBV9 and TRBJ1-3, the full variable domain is DSGVTQTPKHLITATGQRVTLRCSPRSGDLSVYWYQQSLDQGLQFLIQYYNGEERAKGNILERFSAQQFPDLHSELNLSSLELGDSALYFCASSATGTDSGNTIYFGEGSWLTVV.

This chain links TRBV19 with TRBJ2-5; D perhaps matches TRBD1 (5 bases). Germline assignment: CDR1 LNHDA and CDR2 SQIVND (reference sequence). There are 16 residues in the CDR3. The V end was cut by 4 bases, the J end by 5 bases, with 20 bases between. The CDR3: CASSNKVGQGWETQYF. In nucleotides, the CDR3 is TGTGCCAGTAGTAACAAGGTCGGGCAGGGATGGGAGACCCAGTACTTC.

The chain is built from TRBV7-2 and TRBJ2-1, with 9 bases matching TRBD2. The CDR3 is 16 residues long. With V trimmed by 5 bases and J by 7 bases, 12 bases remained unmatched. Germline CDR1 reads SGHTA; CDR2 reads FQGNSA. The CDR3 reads CASSVNSGSYGNEQFF. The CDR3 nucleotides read TGTGCCAGCAGCGTCAATAGCGGGAGCTATGGAAATGAGCAGTTCTTC.

The CDR3 DNA follows: TGTGCTAGTGGTTCCCGGGAGGGCCTTTCCTACGAGCAGTACTTC. This translates into CASGSREGLSYEQYF. The chain carries TRBV12-5 and TRBJ2-7; 8 nucleotides agree with TRBD2. Germline CDR1 LGHNT, CDR2 FRNRAP. The ends lost 4 bases at V and 1 base at J; junction bases unmatched: 6. The CDR3 extends over 15 amino acids.

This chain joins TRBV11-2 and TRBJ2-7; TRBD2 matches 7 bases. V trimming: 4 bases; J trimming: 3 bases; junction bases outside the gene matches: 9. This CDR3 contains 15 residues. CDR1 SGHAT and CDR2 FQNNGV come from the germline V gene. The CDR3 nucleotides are TGTGCCAGCAGCTATCGGGAGGAGGGGCACTACGAGCAGTACTTC. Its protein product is CASSYREEGHYEQYF.

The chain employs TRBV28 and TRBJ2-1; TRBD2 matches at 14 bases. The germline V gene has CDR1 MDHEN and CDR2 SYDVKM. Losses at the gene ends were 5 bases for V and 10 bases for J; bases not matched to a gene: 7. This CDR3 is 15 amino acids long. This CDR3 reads CASSAGLAGEQEQFF. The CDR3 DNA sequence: TGTGCCAGCAGTGCGGGACTAGCGGGAGAACAAGAGCAGTTCTTC. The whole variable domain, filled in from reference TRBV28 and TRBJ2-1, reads DVKVTQSSRYLVKRTGEKVFLECVQDMDHENMFWYRQDPGLGLRLIYFSYDVKMKEKGDIPEGYSVSREKKERFSLILESASTNQTSMYLCASSAGLAGEQEQFFGPGTRLTVL.

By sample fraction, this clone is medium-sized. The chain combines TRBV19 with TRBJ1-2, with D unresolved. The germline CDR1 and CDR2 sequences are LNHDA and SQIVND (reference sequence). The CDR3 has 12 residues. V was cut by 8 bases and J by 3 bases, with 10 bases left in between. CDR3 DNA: TGTGCCAGTGGTGACGGAGACTATGGCTACACCTTC. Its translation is CASGDGDYGYTF. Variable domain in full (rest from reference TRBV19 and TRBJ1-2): DGGITQSPKYLFRKEGQNVTLSCEQNLNHDAMYWYRQDPGQGLRLIYYSQIVNDFQKGDIAEGYSVSREKKESFPLTVTSAQKNPTAFYLCASGDGDYGYTFGSGTRLTVV.

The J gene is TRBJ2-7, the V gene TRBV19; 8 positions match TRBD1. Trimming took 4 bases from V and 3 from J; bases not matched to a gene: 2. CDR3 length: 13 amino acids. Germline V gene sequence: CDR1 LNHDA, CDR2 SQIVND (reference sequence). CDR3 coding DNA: TGTGCCAGTAGTACAGGGGGCGGCTACGAGCAGTACTTC. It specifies CASSTGGGYEQYF.

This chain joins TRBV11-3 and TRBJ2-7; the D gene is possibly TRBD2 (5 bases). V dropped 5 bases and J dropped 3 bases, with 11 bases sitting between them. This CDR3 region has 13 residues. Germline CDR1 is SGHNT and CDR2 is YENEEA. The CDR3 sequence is CASSQNSGYEQYF. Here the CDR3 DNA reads TGTGCCAGCAGCCAGAACAGCGGCTACGAGCAGTACTTC. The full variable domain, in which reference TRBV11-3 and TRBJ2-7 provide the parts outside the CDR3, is EAGVVQSPRYKIIEKKQPVAFWCNPISGHNTLYWYLQNLGQGPELLIRYENEEAVDDSQLPKDRFSAERLKGVDSTLKIQPAELGDSAVYLCASSQNSGYEQYFGPGTRLTVT.

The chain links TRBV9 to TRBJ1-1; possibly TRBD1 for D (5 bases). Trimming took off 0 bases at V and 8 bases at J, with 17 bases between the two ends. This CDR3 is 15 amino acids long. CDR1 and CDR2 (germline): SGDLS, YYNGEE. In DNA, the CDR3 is TGTGCCAGCAGCGTAGGGGGTGGGGCGGTAACGGAAGCTTTCTTT. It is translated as CASSVGGGAVTEAFF.

This chain's CDR3 is CASRRLAGGYEQYF. The CDR3 nucleotides are TGTGCCAGTAGACGACTAGCGGGAGGTTACGAGCAGTACTTC. The V call is TRBV19, the J call TRBJ2-7, with TRBD2 matching over 13 bases. Germline loops: CDR1 LNHDA, CDR2 SQIVND (reference sequence). The CDR3 is 14 residues long. J lost 4 bases, V lost 6 bases, and 3 bases had no gene match.